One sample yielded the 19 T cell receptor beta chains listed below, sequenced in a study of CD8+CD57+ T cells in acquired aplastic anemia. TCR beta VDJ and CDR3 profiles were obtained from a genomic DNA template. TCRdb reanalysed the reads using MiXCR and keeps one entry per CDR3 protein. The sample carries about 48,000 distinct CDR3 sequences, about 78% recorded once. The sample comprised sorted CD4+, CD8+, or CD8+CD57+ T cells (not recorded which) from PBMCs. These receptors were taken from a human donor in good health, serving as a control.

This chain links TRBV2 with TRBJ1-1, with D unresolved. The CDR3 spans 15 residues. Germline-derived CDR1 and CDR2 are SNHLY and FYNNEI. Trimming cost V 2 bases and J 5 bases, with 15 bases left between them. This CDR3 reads CASSENNLGRTEAFF. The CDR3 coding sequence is TGTGCCAGCAGTGAAAACAACCTGGGAAGGACTGAAGCTTTCTTT.

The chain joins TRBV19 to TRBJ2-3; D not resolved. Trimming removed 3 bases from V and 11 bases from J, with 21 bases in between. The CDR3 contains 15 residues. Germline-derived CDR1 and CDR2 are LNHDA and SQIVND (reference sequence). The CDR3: CASSIMGFSYNEQYF. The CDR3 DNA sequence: TGTGCCAGTAGTATTATGGGATTCTCCTACAATGAGCAGTATTTT.

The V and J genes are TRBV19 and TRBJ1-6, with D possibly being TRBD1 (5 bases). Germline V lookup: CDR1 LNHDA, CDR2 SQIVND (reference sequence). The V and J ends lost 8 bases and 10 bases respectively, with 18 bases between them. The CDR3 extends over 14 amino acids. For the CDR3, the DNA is TGTGCCAGTTCCCTCCGGGACCATGGGTCACCCCTCCACTTT. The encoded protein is CASSLRDHGSPLHF.

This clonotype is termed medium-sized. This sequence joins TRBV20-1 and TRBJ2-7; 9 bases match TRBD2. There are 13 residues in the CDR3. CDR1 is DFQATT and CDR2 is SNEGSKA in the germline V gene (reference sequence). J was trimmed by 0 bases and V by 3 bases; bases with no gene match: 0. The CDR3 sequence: CSASSGSSYEQYF. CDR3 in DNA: TGCAGTGCTAGTAGCGGGAGCTCCTACGAGCAGTACTTC.

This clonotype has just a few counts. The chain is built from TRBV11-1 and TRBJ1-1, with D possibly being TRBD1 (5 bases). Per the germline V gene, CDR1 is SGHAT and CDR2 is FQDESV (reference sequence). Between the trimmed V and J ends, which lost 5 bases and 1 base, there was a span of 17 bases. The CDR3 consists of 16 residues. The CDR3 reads CASSPRIDRRNTEAFF. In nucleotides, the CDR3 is TGTGCCAGCAGCCCACGGATTGACAGAAGGAACACTGAAGCTTTCTTT.

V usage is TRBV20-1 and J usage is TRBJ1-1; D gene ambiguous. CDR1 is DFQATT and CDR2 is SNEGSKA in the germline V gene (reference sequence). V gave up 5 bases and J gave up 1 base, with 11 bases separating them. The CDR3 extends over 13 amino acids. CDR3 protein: CSAFSGRNTEAFF. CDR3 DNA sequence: TGCAGTGCTTTTTCTGGGAGGAACACTGAAGCTTTCTTT.

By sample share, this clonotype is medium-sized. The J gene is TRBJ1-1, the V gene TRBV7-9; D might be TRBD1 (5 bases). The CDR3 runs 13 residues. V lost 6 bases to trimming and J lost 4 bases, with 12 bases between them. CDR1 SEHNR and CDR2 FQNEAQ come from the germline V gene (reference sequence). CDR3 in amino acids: CASSPQGSTEAFF. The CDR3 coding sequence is TGTGCCAGCAGTCCCCAGGGTAGCACTGAAGCTTTCTTT. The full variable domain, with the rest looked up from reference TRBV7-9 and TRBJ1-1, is DTGVSQNPRHKITKRGQNVTFRCDPISEHNRLYWYRQTLGQGPEFLTYFQNEAQLEKSRLLSDRFSAERPKGSFSTLEIQRTEQGDSAMYLCASSPQGSTEAFFGQGTRLTVV.

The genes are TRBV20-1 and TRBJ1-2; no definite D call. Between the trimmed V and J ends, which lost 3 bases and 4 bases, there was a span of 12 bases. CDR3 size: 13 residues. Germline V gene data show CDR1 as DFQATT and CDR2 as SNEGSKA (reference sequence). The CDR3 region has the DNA TGCAGTGCTAGGGAAGGGCAGAGCTATGGCTACACCTTC. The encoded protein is CSAREGQSYGYTF.

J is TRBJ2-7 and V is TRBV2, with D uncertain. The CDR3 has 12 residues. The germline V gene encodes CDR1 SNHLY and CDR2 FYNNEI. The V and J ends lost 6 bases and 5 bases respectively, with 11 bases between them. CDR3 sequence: CASRAVLDEQYF. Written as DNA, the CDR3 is TGTGCCAGCAGAGCAGTCCTGGACGAGCAGTACTTC.

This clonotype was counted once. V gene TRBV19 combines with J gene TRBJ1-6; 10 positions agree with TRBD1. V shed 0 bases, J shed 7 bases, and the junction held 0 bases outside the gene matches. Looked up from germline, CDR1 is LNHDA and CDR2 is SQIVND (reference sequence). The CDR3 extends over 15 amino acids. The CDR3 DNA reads TGTGCCAGTAGTATAGAGGACAGGGGGAATTCACCCCTCCACTTT. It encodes CASSIEDRGNSPLHF.

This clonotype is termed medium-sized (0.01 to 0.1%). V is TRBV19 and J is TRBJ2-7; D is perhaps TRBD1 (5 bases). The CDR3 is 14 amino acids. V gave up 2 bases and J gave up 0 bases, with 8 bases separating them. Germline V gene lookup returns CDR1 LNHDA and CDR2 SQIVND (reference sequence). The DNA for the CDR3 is TGTGCCAGTAGTATAACCCAGGGCTCCTACGAGCAGTACTTC. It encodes CASSITQGSYEQYF.

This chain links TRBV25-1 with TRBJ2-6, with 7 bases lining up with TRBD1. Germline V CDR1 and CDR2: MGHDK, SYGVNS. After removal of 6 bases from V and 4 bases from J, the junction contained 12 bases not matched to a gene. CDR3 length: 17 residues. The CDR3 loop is CASSQGGAGSGANVLTF. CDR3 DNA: TGTGCCAGCAGCCAAGGGGGCGCAGGGTCCGGGGCCAACGTCCTGACTTTC.

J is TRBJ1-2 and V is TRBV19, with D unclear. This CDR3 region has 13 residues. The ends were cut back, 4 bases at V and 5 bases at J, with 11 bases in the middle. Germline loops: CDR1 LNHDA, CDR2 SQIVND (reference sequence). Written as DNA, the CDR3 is TGTGCCAGTAGTACCCCTCTCGGTTATGGCTACACCTTC. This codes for CASSTPLGYGYTF.

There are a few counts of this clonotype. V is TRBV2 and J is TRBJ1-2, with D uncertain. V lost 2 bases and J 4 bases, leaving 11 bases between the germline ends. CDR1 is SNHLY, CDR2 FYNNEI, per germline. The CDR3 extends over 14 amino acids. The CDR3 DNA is TGTGCCAGCAGTGAATTGGCAGAAAGCTATGGCTACACCTTC. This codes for CASSELAESYGYTF.

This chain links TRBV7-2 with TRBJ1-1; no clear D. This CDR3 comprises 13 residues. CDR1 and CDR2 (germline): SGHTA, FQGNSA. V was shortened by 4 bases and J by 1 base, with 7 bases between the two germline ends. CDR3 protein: CASSSWPNTEAFF. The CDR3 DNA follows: TGTGCCAGCAGCTCTTGGCCGAACACTGAAGCTTTCTTT.

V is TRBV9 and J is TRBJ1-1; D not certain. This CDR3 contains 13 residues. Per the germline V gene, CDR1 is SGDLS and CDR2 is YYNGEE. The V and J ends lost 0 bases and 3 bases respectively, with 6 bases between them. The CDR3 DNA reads TGTGCCAGCAGCGTAGCCGGGGACACTGAAGCTTTCTTT. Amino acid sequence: CASSVAGDTEAFF.

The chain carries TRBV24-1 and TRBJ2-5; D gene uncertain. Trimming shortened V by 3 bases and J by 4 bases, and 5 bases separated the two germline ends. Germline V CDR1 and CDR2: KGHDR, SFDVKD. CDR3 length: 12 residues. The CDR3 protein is CATSDLVETQYF. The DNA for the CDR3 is TGTGCCACCAGTGATCTAGTAGAGACCCAGTACTTC.

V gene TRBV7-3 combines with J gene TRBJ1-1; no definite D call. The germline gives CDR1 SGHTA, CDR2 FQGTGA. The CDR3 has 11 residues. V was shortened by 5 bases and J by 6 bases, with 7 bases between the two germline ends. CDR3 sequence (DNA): TGTGCCAGCAGCCAGGCGGCTGAAGCTTTCTTT. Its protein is CASSQAAEAFF.

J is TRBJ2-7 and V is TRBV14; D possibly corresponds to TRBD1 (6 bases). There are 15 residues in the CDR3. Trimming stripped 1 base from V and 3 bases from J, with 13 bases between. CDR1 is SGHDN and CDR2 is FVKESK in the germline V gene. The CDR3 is CASSQGRQAYYEQYF. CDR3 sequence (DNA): TGTGCCAGCAGCCAAGGTCGACAGGCTTACTACGAGCAGTACTTC. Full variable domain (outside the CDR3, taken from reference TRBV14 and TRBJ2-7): EAGVTQFPSHSVIEKGQTVTLRCDPISGHDNLYWYRRVMGKEIKFLLHFVKESKQDESGMPNNRFLAERTGGTYSTLKVQPAELEDSGVYFCASSQGRQAYYEQYFGPGTRLTVT.